This entry concerns a single T cell receptor beta chain. The record originates from a study of blood T cell repertoires in COVID-19. Study-level background: The United States, Italy and Spain supplied acute and convalescent COVID-19 samples.

Per the study methods: Cell counts per sample came from amplifying reference gene primers. TCRdb's copy holds only in-frame clones and misses some; the assay was immunoSEQ multiplex PCR. That table supplies the V and J calls and clone size; D and trimming were determined from the DNA. Found here are tens of thousands of clones, roughly three quarters of them singletons; the top ten hold around 11%. The receptor was derived from a man between 70 and 80 years old with acute or convalescent COVID-19. Sequencing was done on a sample of peripheral blood.

This CDR3 reads CAISDRWTMGNQPQHF. The CDR3 DNA is TGTGCCATCAGTGATAGGTGGACTATGGGGAATCAGCCCCAGCATTTT. The chain carries TRBV10-3 and TRBJ1-5; D not certain. V was trimmed by 3 bases and J by 4 bases, leaving 16 bases between them. CDR3 length equals 16 residues. Per germline, CDR1 ENHRY and CDR2 SYGVKD.